Here is one T cell receptor beta chain with its context. Its antigen is unidentified. This specimen comes from a study of siplizumab effects on memory and regulatory T cells. Overall study results and limits: Unstimulated naive T cells seemed to show more diversity than memory cells did, and they also seemed to be among the major contributors to the alloresponse. The mean Treg-derived percentage of mappable alloreactive CD4+ clones was 55% to 80% with siplizumab compared with about 28% in controls.

Germline V gene data show CDR1 as SQVTM and CDR2 as ANQGSEA. The CDR3 runs 14 residues. Trimming pared 1 base from V and 5 bases from J, leaving 14 bases between. The assay was immunoSEQ multiplex PCR, and TCRdb's table has in-frame clones only and misses some. The repertoire holds about 68,000 clones, with 85% to 95% as singletons. This receptor was obtained from a human donor in good health. Input material: CD8+ T cells sorted from blood. The V gene is TRBV29-1, the J gene TRBJ1-2; D unclear. Here the CDR3 DNA reads TGCAGCGTTGAAGGCGGTGTGGGCGATTATGGCTACACCTTC. Protein product: CSVEGGVGDYGYTF.